Presented here are 15 T cell receptor beta chains from one specimen sequenced in a study of regulatory T cells in long-lasting Graves disease. Sequencing libraries for TCR beta were prepared with iRepertoire HTBI primers and Arm-PCR of CDR3 regions. Via MiXCR, TCRdb re-called the multiplex PCR reads, giving one row per CDR3 protein. The sample lists a few hundred thousand distinct CDR3 sequences; around an eighth were seen once. Time point described: newly diagnosed GD, antithyroid drugs for less than 3 months. There was RNA extracted from PBMCs, and the TCR library was made from it. This same sample was also part of a study on T cells in Graves' hyperthyroidism and ophthalmopathy.

Specimen: peripheral blood mononuclear cells (PBMCs), collected at new diagnosis, from a patient treated with antithyroid drugs. These receptor sequences come from a man aged 25 to 45 with Graves disease.

Many counts were recorded for this clonotype. The V and J genes are TRBV29-1 and TRBJ1-1; D is unresolved. Germline assignment: CDR1 SQVTM and CDR2 ANQGSEA. V lost 4 bases and J 5 bases, leaving 5 bases between the germline ends. This CDR3 has 10 amino acids. CDR3 region: CSVAFTEAFF. The CDR3 DNA is TGCAGCGTTGCGTTTACTGAAGCTTTCTTT.

To note about this clonotype: Being one base from a much bigger clone, this may be a read error. The chain combines TRBV27 with TRBJ1-2; D is unclear. The V and J ends lost 3 bases and 8 bases respectively, with 19 bases between them. Germline V gene data show CDR1 as MNHEY and CDR2 as SMNVEV (reference sequence). This CDR3 is built from 15 residues. The DNA for the CDR3 is TGTGCCAGCAGTTTTTCGGGAGGGATGACGTACGGCTACACCTTC. Translated, it gives CASSFSGGMTYGYTF.

This clonotype was seen more than once but under ten times. A much larger clone lies one base from this, so it may be a read error. This chain connects TRBV2 to TRBJ2-7, with a possible D match to TRBD1 (6 bases). Matching the DNA end better, TRBJ2-1 makes the J call doubtful. Germline assignment: CDR1 SNHLY and CDR2 FYNNEI. The CDR3 spans 14 residues. The CDR3 here is CASSPIPGHYEQFF. CDR3 DNA sequence: TGTGCCAGCAGTCCAATCCCGGGACACTACGAGCAGTTCTTC.

This clonotype occurred many times. The chain joins TRBV12-3 or TRBV12-4 to TRBJ1-1; 9 nucleotides line up with TRBD1. J lost 5 bases, V lost 6 bases, and 4 bases had no gene match. This CDR3 has 13 amino acids. DNA for the CDR3: TGTGCCAGCAGCGACAGGGGGAGTACTGAAGCTTTCTTT. Translation gives CASSDRGSTEAFF.

This clonotype was found many times. The V gene is TRBV19, the J gene TRBJ1-1; D might be TRBD1 (5 bases). Trimming pared 3 bases from V and 6 bases from J, leaving 11 bases between. This CDR3 is built from 13 residues. Germline CDR1 LNHDA, CDR2 SQIVND (reference sequence). In DNA, the CDR3 is TGTGCCAGTAGTATTGCAGGGCGGGCTGAAGCTTTCTTT. This codes for CASSIAGRAEAFF.

In its sample, this clonotype was seen many times. The CDR3 nucleotides are TGTGCCAGCTCACCCCCAGGCCTAGGAGTGGATGAGCAGTTCTTC. Translating gives CASSPPGLGVDEQFF. This chain links TRBV18 with TRBJ2-1; D not resolved. V was trimmed by 3 bases and J by 8 bases, leaving 17 bases between them. This CDR3 region has 15 residues. Germline V gene sequence: CDR1 KGHSH, CDR2 LQKENI.

CDR3 sequence (DNA): TGTGCCAGCAGCCTCAGAACGGGTACGCAGTATTTT. As protein: CASSLRTGTQYF. This chain joins TRBV9 and TRBJ2-3; D remains unclear. Germline CDR1 reads SGDLS; CDR2 reads YYNGEE. V was pared by 4 bases and J by 8 bases, with 11 bases between. This CDR3 has 12 amino acids.

The table lists this clonotype with many counts. The rearrangement uses TRBV20-1 and TRBJ1-1; D call uncertain. CDR3 length: 12 amino acids. The V end lost 1 base, the J end lost 1 base, and 4 bases lay between the germline ends. Germline V gene sequence: CDR1 DFQATT, CDR2 SNEGSKA (reference sequence). CDR3 sequence (DNA): TGCAGTGCTAGAGTCGGGAACACTGAAGCTTTCTTT. It is translated as CSARVGNTEAFF.

This clonotype was found many times. This chain links TRBV3-1 with TRBJ2-2; D may be TRBD1 (6 bases). CDR3 length: 14 residues. In germline, CDR1 is LGHDT, CDR2 YNNKEL (reference sequence). V lost 6 bases to trimming and J lost 1 base, with 9 bases between them. This chain's CDR3 is CASRVQGNTGELFF. The CDR3 coding sequence is TGTGCCAGCAGGGTACAGGGGAACACCGGGGAGCTGTTTTTT.

The table lists this clonotype with many counts. This chain joins TRBV11-2 and TRBJ2-5, with 8 nucleotides matching TRBD2. The CDR3 consists of 15 residues. Germline-derived CDR1 and CDR2 are SGHAT and FQNNGV. With V trimmed by 3 bases and J by 1 base, 4 bases remained unmatched. The CDR3 DNA follows: TGTGCCAGCAGCTTCTCTAGCGGGCGCCAAGAGACCCAGTACTTC. This translates into CASSFSSGRQETQYF.

This sequence joins TRBV27 and TRBJ2-2; D is uncertain. CDR1 is MNHEY, CDR2 SMNVEV, per germline (reference sequence). This CDR3 is built from 16 residues. V was shortened by 2 bases and J by 0 bases, with 10 bases between the two germline ends. The CDR3 sequence: CASSLLGASNTGELFF. CDR3 DNA sequence: TGTGCCAGCAGTTTACTCGGAGCTTCGAACACCGGGGAGCTGTTTTTT.

J is TRBJ2-5 and V is TRBV10-1; perhaps TRBD1 as D (6 bases). Germline values: CDR1 WNHNN, CDR2 SYGVQD (reference sequence). The ends were cut back, 4 bases at V and 5 bases at J, with 23 bases in the middle. The CDR3 contains 17 residues. In nucleotides, the CDR3 is TGCGCCAGCAGTGGGCCTAACAGGGACCTGAACGGGGAGACCCAGTACTTC. This sequence encodes CASSGPNRDLNGETQYF.

This clonotype was detected many times. The V and J genes are TRBV28 and TRBJ1-5; TRBD1 is a possible D gene (5 bases). Trimming took 8 bases from V and 6 from J, leaving 14 bases between them. The CDR3 spans 13 residues. Germline values: CDR1 MDHEN, CDR2 SYDVKM. The CDR3 here is CASLEGLRQPQHF. CDR3 coding DNA: TGTGCCAGCCTAGAGGGGTTACGTCAGCCCCAGCATTTT.

The chain uses TRBV5-1 and TRBJ2-2, with TRBD2 matching 10 bases. CDR1 is SGHRS, CDR2 YFSETQ, per germline. Trimming at V came to 6 bases and at J to 4 bases, leaving 3 bases not matched to a gene. CDR3 length: 14 amino acids. CDR3 bases: TGCGCCAGCACTGTAGCGGGAGGCACCGGGGAGCTGTTTTTT. Amino acid sequence: CASTVAGGTGELFF.

This clonotype came up many times. The CDR3 region is CSAPGQRVSGELFF. In DNA form, the CDR3 reads TGCAGTGCTCCAGGACAGAGAGTGTCCGGGGAGCTGTTTTTT. This chain connects TRBV20-1 to TRBJ2-2; TRBD1 might be the D (6 bases). This CDR3 region has 14 residues. V was pared by 5 bases and J by 6 bases, with 16 bases between. Germline values: CDR1 DFQATT, CDR2 SNEGSKA (reference sequence).